The 3 T cell receptor beta chains reported below all come from one sample, sequenced in a study of T-cell reconstitution after alpha-beta-depleted transplantation in children. Unique molecular identifiers were incorporated into the prepared TCRbeta library. TCRdb recomputed calls from the PCR reads with MiXCR, one row per CDR3 protein. Of 250,000 to 300,000 distinct CDR3 sequences listed, around 10% are singletons. The specimen comprised PBMCs, sampled before TCRalphabeta/CD19-depleted stem cell transplant. These receptors all come from a boy under two years old with acute myeloid leukemia, due to receive a stem cell transplant.

The chain combines TRBV20-1 with TRBJ2-6; TRBD1 agrees at 11 bases. The CDR3 has 18 amino acids. Germline lookup yields CDR1 DFQATT and CDR2 SNEGSKA (reference sequence). Losses at the gene ends were 5 bases for V and 3 bases for J; bases not matched to a gene: 12. In nucleotides, the CDR3 is TGCAGTGCTCCACTCTTTGGACAGGGGGCTTATGGGGCCAACGTCCTGACTTTC. Encoded protein: CSAPLFGQGAYGANVLTF.

In regard to this clonotype: A read error may be the cause here, since a much bigger clone is one base away. The V gene is TRBV3-1, the J gene TRBJ1-1; 7 bases align to TRBD1. The V segment lost 1 base and the J segment 0 bases; nucleotides outside the gene matches: 11. The CDR3 is 18 residues long. CDR1 and CDR2 from the germline V gene are LGHDT and YNNKEL (reference sequence). This CDR3 is CASSQGRGTEWMNTEAFF. CDR3 in DNA: TGTGCCAGCAGCCAAGGCAGAGGGACAGAGTGGATGAACACTGAAGCTTTCTTT.

This clonotype has at least ten counts. The V gene is TRBV24-1, the J gene TRBJ1-5, with a possible D match to TRBD1 (5 bases). Germline CDR1 and CDR2: KGHDR and SFDVKD. CDR3 size: 14 residues. V was clipped by 4 bases and J by 2 bases, with 8 bases between them. CDR3: CATSDPTGNQPQHF. The CDR3 DNA is TGTGCCACCAGTGACCCGACAGGCAATCAGCCCCAGCATTTT.